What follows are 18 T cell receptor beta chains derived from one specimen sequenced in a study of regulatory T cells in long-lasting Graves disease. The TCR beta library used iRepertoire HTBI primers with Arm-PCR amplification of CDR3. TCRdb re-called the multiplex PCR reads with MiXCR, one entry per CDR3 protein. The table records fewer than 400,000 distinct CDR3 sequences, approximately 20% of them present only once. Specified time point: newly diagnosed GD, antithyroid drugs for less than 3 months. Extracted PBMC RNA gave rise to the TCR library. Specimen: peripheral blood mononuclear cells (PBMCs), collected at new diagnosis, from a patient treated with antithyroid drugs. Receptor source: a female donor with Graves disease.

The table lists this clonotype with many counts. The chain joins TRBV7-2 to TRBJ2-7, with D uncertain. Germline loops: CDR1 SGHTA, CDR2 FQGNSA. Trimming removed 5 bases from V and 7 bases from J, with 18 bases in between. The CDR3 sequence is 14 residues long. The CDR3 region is CASSQLSGAGEQYF. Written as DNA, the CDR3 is TGTGCCAGCAGCCAGCTGTCCGGCGCCGGGGAGCAGTACTTC.

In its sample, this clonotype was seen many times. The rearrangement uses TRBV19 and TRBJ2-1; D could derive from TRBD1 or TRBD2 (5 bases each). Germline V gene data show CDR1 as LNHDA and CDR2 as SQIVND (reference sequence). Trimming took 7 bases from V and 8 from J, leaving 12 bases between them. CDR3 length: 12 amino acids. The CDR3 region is CASIGVGDEQFF. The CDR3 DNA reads TGTGCCAGTATAGGGGTCGGGGATGAGCAGTTCTTC.

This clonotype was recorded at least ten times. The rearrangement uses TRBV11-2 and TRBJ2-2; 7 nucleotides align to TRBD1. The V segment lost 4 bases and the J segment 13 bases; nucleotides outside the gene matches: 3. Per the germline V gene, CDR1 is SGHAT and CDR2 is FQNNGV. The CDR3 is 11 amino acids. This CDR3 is CASSSTGRLFF. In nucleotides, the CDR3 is TGTGCCAGCAGCTCGACAGGGCGGCTGTTTTTT.

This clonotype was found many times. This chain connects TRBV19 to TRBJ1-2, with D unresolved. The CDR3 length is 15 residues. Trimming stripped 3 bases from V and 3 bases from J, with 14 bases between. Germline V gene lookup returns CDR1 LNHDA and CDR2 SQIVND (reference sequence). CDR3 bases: TGTGCCAGTAGTATCATCGTGGGGTCTTACTATGGCTACACCTTC. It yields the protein CASSIIVGSYYGYTF.

The CDR3 reads CASSIVRTSGTARGANVLTF. CDR3 nucleotide sequence: TGTGCCAGTAGTATAGTCAGGACTAGCGGGACAGCCCGCGGGGCCAACGTCCTGACTTTC. The chain carries TRBV19 and TRBJ2-6, with 12 nucleotides matching TRBD2. CDR1 is LNHDA and CDR2 is SQIVND in the germline V gene (reference sequence). The CDR3 covers 20 residues. After removal of 1 base from V and 4 bases from J, the junction contained 11 bases not matched to a gene.

DNA for the CDR3: TGTGCCAGCAGCGTAGGTTACCGGGGGCGATGGGGTGGCTACACCTTC. Translating gives CASSVGYRGRWGGYTF. The rearrangement uses TRBV9 and TRBJ1-2; the D gene is possibly TRBD1 (6 bases). In germline, CDR1 is SGDLS, CDR2 YYNGEE. The CDR3 covers 16 residues. The V end lost 0 bases, the J end lost 7 bases, and 19 bases lay between the germline ends.

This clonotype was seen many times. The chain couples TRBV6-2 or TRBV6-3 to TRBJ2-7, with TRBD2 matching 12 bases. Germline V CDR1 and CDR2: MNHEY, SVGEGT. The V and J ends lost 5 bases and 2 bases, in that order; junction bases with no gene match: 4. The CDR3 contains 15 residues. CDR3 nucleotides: TGTGCCAGCAGTGAATGGACTAGCGGGGCCTACGAGCAGTACTTC. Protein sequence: CASSEWTSGAYEQYF.

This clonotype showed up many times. The CDR3 region is CASSLGMGGAGWTDTQYF. Written as DNA, the CDR3 is TGTGCCAGCAGCTTAGGGATGGGGGGGGCGGGCTGGACAGATACGCAGTATTTT. The chain joins TRBV11-2 to TRBJ2-3; TRBD2 might be the D (7 bases). Deletions cut 1 base from V and 3 bases from J, with 20 bases between. CDR3 length: 18 residues. CDR1 SGHAT and CDR2 FQNNGV come from the germline V gene.

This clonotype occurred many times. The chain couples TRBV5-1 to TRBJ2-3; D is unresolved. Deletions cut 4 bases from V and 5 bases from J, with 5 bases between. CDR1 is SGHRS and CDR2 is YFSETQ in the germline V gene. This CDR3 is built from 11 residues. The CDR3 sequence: CASSKEDTQYF. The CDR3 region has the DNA TGCGCCAGCAGCAAGGAAGATACGCAGTATTTT.

The CDR3 sequence is CAISEAKSGRGYEQYF. The CDR3 DNA follows: TGTGCCATCAGTGAGGCGAAGAGCGGGAGGGGCTACGAGCAGTACTTC. V gene TRBV10-3 combines with J gene TRBJ2-7; 10 bases agree with TRBD2. Looked up from germline, CDR1 is ENHRY and CDR2 is SYGVKD. The trim removed 2 bases at V and 3 bases at J, leaving 7 bases unmatched. The CDR3 sequence is 16 residues long.

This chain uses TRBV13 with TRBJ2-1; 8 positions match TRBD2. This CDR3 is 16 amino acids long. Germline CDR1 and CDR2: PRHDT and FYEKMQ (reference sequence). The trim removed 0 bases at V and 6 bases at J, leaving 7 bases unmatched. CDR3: CASSLGLGTRGNEQFF. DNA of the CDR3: TGTGCCAGCAGCTTAGGCCTTGGGACTAGGGGCAATGAGCAGTTCTTC.

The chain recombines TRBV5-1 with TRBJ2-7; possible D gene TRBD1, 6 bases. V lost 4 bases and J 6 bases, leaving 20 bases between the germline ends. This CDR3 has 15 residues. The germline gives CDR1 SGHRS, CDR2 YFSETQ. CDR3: CASSHRQEIVSEQYF. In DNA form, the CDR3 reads TGCGCCAGCAGCCACCGACAGGAGATCGTCTCCGAGCAGTACTTC.

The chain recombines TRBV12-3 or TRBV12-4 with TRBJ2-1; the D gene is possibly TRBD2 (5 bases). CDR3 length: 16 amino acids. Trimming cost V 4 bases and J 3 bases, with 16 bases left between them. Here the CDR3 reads CASSSHAEDFYNEQFF. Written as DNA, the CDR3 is TGTGCCAGCAGTTCCCATGCGGAGGACTTCTACAATGAGCAGTTCTTC.

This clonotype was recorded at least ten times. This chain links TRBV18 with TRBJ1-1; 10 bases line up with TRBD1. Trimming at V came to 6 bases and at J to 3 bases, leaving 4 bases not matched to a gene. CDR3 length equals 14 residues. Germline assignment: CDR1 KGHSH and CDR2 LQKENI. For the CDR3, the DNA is TGTGCCAGCTCTCCGGACAGGGGGGACACTGAAGCTTTCTTT. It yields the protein CASSPDRGDTEAFF.

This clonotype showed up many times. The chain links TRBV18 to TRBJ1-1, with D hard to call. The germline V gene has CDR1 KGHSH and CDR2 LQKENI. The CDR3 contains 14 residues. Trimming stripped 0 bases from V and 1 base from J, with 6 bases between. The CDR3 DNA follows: TGTGCCAGCTCACCACCGCTCACGAACACTGAAGCTTTCTTT. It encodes CASSPPLTNTEAFF. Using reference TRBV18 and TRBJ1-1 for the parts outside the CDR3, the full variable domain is NAGVMQNPRHLVRRRGQEARLRCSPMKGHSHVYWYRQLPEEGLKFMVYLQKENIIDESGMPKERFSAEFPKEGPSILRIQQVVRGDSAAYFCASSPPLTNTEAFFGQGTRLTVV.

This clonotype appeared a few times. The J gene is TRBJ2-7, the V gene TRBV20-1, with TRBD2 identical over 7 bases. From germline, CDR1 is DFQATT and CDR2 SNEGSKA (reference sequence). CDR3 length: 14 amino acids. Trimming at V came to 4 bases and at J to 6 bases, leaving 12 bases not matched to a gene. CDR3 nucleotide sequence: TGCAGTGCTACCCCCGCTAGCGGATTAGGCGAGCAGTACTTC. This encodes CSATPASGLGEQYF.

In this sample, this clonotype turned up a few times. The CDR3 DNA sequence: TGTGCCAGCAGTGAATACGGGGCAGGGATTACCTACGAGCAGTACTTC. Translating gives CASSEYGAGITYEQYF. The gene calls are TRBV6-1 and TRBJ2-7; D might be TRBD1 or TRBD2, each matching 5 bases. The CDR3 extends over 16 amino acids. The ends were cut back, 2 bases at V and 2 bases at J, with 16 bases in the middle. Germline loops: CDR1 MNHNS, CDR2 SASEGT.

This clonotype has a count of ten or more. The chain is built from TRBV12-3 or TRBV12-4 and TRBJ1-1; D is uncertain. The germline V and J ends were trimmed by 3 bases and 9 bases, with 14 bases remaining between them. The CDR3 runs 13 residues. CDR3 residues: CASSFQSGTKAFF. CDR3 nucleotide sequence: TGTGCCAGCAGTTTCCAGTCAGGTACAAAAGCTTTCTTT.